This section outlines one TCR beta chain sequence together with its context. The CDR3 loop spans 16 amino acids. Per germline, CDR1 MGHRA and CDR2 YSYEKL. The germline V and J ends were trimmed by 4 bases and 2 bases, with 16 bases remaining between them. Clones were sequenced by immunoSEQ multiplex PCR, and TCRdb holds only the in-frame ones, with some missing. Of more than 40,000 clones in the sample, about 85% were seen once. The entry originates in a study of PD-1 blockade in mismatch repair-deficient tumors. This TCR came from an adult with mismatch repair-deficient cancer. The source material was peripheral blood, sampled 20 weeks after starting pembrolizumab. The chain has TRBV4-1 and TRBJ2-3, with D possibly TRBD2 on 5 matching bases. The CDR3 sequence is CASSPGLRVNTDTQYF. CDR3 sequence (DNA): TGCGCCAGCAGCCCCGGACTGCGGGTTAACACAGATACGCAGTATTTT.